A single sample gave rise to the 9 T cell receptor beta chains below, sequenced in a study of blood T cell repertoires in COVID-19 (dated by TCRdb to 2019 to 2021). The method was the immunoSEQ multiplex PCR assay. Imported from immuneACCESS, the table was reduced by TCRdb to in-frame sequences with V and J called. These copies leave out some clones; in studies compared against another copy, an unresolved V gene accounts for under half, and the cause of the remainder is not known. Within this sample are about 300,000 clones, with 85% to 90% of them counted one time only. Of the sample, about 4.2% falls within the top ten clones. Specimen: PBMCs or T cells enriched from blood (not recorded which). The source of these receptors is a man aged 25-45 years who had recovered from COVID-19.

Here the CDR3 reads CATSDGTGNEQYF. The CDR3 DNA reads as TGTGCCACCAGTGATGGGACAGGGAACGAGCAGTACTTC. The chain carries TRBV24-1 and TRBJ2-7; TRBD1 matches 9 bases. The trim removed 3 bases at V and 5 bases at J, leaving 1 base unmatched. This CDR3 contains 13 residues. The germline V gene encodes CDR1 KGHDR and CDR2 SFDVKD.

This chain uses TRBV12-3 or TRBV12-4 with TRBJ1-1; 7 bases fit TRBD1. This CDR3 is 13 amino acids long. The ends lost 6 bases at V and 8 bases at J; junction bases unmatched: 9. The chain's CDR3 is CASSRPRGQEAFF. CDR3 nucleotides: TGTGCCAGCAGCCGACCGAGGGGGCAGGAAGCTTTCTTT.

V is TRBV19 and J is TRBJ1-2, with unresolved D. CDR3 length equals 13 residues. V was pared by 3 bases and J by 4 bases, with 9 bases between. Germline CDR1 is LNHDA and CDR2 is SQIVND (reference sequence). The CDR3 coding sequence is TGTGCCAGTAGTATGTTCTCGGGCTATGGCTACACCTTC. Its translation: CASSMFSGYGYTF.

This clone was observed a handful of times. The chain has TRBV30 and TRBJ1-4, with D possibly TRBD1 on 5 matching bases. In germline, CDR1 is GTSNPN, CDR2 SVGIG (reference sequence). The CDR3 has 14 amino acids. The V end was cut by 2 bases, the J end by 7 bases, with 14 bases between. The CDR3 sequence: CAWSSPRGIEKLFF. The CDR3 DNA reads TGTGCCTGGAGTTCCCCCCGGGGGATTGAAAAACTGTTTTTT.

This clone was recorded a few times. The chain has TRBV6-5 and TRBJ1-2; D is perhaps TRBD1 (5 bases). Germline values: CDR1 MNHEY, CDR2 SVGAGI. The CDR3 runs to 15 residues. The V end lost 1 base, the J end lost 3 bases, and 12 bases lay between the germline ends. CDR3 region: CASSYLGAGDYGYTF. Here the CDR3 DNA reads TGTGCCAGCAGTTACTTAGGGGCGGGGGACTATGGCTACACCTTC.

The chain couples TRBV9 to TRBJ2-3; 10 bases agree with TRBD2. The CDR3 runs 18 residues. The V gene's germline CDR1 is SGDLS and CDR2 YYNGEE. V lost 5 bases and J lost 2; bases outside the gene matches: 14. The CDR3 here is CASRGPDFTSGVTDTQYF. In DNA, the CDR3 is TGTGCCAGCAGAGGCCCCGACTTCACTAGCGGGGTCACAGATACGCAGTATTTT.

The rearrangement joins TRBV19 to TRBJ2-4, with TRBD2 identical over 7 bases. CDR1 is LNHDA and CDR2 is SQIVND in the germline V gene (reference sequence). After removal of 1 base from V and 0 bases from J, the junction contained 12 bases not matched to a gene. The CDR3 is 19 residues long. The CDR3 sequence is CASSIGPGRVGLAKNIQYF. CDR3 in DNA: TGTGCCAGTAGTATAGGCCCTGGGAGGGTCGGCCTAGCCAAAAACATTCAGTACTTC.

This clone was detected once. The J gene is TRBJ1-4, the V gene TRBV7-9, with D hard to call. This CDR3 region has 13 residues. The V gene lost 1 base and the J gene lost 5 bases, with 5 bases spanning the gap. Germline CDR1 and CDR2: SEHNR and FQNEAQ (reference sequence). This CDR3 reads CASSLGPNEKLFF. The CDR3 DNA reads TGTGCCAGCAGCTTAGGTCCGAATGAAAAACTGTTTTTT.

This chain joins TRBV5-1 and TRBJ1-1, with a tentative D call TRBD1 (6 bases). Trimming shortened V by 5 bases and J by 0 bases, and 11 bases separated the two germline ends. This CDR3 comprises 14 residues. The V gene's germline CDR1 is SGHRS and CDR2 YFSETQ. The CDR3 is CASRLDSMNTEAFF. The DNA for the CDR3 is TGCGCCAGCAGACTGGACAGCATGAACACTGAAGCTTTCTTT.